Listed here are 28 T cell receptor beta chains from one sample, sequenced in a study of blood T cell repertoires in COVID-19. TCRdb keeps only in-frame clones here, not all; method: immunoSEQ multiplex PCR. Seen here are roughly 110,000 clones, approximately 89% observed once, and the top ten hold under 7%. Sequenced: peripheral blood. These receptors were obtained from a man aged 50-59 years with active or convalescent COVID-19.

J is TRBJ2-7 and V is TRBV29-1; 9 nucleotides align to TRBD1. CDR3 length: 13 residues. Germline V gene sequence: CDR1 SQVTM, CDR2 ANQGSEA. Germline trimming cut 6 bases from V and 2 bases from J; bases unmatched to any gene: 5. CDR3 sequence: CSVRQGGAYEQYF. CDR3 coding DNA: TGCAGCGTACGACAGGGGGGGGCCTACGAGCAGTACTTC.

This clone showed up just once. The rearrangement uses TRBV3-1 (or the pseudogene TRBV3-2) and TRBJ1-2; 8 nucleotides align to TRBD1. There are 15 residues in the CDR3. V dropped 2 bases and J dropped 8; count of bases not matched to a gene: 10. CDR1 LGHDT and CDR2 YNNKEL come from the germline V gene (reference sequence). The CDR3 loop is CASSQFGQGSGGYTF. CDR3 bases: TGTGCCAGCAGCCAATTTGGACAGGGAAGCGGAGGCTACACCTTC.

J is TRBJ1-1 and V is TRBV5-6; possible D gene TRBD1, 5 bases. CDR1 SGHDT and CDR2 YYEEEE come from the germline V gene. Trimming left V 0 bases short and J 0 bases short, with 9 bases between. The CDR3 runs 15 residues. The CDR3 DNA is TGTGCCAGCAGCTTGGAGGGCAGGGTGAACACTGAAGCTTTCTTT. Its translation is CASSLEGRVNTEAFF. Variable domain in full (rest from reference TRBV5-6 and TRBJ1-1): DAGVTQSPTHLIKTRGQQVTLRCSPKSGHDTVSWYQQALGQGPQFIFQYYEEEERQRGNFPDRFSGHQFPNYSSELNVNALLLGDSALYLCASSLEGRVNTEAFFGQGTRLTVV.

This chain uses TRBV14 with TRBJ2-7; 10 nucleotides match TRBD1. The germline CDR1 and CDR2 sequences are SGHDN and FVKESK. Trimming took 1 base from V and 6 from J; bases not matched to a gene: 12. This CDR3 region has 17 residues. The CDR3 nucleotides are TGTGCCAGCAGCCAAGGTAGGCTCCGGGACAGGGGTTTCGAGCAGTACTTC. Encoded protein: CASSQGRLRDRGFEQYF.

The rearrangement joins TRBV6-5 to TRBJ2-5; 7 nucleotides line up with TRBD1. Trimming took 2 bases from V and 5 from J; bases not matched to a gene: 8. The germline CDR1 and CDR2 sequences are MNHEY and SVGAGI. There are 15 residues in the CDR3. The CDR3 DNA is TGTGCCAGCAGTTACGATCGCAGGGGGATGGAGACCCAGTACTTC. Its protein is CASSYDRRGMETQYF.

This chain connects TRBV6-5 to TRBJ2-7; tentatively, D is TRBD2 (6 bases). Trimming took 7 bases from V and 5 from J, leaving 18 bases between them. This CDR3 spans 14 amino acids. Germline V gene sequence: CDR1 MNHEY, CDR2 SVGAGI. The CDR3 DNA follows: TGTGCCAGCACTCCACAAGGAGGGGAGAACGAGCAGTACTTC. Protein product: CASTPQGGENEQYF.

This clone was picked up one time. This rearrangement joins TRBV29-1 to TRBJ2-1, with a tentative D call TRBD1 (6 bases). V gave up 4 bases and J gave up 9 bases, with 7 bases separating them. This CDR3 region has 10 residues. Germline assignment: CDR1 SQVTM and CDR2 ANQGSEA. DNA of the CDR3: TGCAGCGTTGTAGGGGGTGAGCAGTTCTTC. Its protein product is CSVVGGEQFF.

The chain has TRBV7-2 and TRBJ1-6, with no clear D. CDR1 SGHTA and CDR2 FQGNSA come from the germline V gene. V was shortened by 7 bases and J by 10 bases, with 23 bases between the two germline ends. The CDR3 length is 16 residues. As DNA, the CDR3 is TGTGCCAGCACCTGGAGACTCGGAAATACGGGGTCACCCCTCCACTTT. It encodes CASTWRLGNTGSPLHF.

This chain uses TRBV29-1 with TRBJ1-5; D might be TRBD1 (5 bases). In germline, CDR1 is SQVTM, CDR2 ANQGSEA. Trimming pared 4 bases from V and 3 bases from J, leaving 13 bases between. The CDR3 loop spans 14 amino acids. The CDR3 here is CSVGGGTNNQPQHF. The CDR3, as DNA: TGCAGCGTTGGAGGAGGGACGAACAATCAGCCCCAGCATTTT.

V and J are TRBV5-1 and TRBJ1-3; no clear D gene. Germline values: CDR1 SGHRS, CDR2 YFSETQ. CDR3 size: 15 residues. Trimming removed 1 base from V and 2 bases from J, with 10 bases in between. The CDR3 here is CASSLLGSAGNTIYF. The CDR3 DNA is TGCGCCAGCAGCTTGCTTGGTAGTGCTGGAAACACCATATATTTT.

CDR3 amino acids: CASSTVGQGAHEQYF. In DNA, the CDR3 is TGTGCCAGCAGTACTGTGGGACAGGGGGCCCACGAGCAGTACTTC. The gene calls are TRBV28 and TRBJ2-7, with 12 bases matching TRBD1. This CDR3 contains 15 residues. V dropped 5 bases and J dropped 5; count of bases not matched to a gene: 7. Germline V CDR1 and CDR2: MDHEN, SYDVKM.

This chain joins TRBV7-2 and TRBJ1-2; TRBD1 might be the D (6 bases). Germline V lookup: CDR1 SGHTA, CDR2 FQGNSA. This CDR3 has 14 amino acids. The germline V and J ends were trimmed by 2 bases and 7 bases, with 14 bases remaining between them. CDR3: CASSLNRVSGGYTF. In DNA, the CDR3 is TGTGCCAGCAGCTTAAACAGGGTTTCGGGTGGCTACACCTTC.

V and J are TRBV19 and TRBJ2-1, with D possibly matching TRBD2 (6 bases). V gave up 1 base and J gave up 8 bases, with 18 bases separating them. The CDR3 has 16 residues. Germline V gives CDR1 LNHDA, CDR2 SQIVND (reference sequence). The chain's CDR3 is CASSIGVGLGEDEQFF. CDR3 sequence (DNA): TGTGCCAGTAGTATAGGAGTGGGACTGGGGGAGGATGAGCAGTTCTTC.

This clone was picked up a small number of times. In DNA form, the CDR3 reads TGTGCCAGTAGTCCCCGACGGGACAGGGAGTATGGCTACACCTTC. Its protein product is CASSPRRDREYGYTF. The chain is built from TRBV19 and TRBJ1-2; TRBD1 aligns across 9 bases. The CDR3 is made up of 15 amino acids. V shed 5 bases, J shed 5 bases, and the junction held 9 bases outside the gene matches. Per germline, CDR1 LNHDA and CDR2 SQIVND (reference sequence).

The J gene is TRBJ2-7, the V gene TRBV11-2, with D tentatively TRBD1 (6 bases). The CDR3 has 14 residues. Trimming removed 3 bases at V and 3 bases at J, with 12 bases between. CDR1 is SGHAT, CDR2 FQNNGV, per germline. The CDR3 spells CASSLAGESYEQYF. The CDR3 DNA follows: TGTGCCAGCAGCTTGGCAGGGGAGAGCTACGAGCAGTACTTC. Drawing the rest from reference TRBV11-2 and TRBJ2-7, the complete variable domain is EAGVAQSPRYKIIEKRQSVAFWCNPISGHATLYWYQQILGQGPKLLIQFQNNGVVDDSQLPKDRFSAERLKGVDSTLKIQPAKLEDSAVYLCASSLAGESYEQYFGPGTRLTVT.

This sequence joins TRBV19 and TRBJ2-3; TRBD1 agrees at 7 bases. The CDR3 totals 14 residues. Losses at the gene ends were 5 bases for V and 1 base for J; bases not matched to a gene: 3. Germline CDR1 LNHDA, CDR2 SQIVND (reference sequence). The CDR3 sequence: CASSPGTGTDTQYF. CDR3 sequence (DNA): TGTGCCAGTAGTCCCGGGACAGGCACAGATACGCAGTATTTT.

CDR3 in amino acids: CASGRTGAYNEQFF. CDR3 nucleotides: TGTGCCAGCGGGAGGACAGGGGCCTACAATGAGCAGTTCTTC. This chain joins TRBV5-8 and TRBJ2-1; 9 bases agree with TRBD1. V trimming: 7 bases; J trimming: 2 bases; junction bases outside the gene matches: 4. This CDR3 has 14 amino acids. The V gene's germline CDR1 is SGHTS and CDR2 YDEGEE.

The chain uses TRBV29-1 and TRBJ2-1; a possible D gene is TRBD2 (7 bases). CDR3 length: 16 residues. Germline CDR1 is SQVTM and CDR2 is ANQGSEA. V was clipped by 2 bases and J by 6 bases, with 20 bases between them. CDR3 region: CSVEKFRGGGGNEQFF. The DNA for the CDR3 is TGCAGCGTTGAAAAATTTAGAGGAGGGGGGGGCAATGAGCAGTTCTTC.

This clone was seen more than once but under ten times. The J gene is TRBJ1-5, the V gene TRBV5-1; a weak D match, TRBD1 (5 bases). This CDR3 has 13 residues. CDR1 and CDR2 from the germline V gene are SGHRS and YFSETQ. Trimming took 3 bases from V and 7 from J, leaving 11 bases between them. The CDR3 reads CASSSGVGQPQHF. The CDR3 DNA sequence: TGCGCCAGCAGCTCGGGGGTAGGGCAGCCCCAGCATTTT.

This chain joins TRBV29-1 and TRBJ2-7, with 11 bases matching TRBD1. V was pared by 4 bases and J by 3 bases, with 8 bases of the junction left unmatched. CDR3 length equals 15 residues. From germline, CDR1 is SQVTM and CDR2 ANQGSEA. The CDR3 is CSVVGGGTGGYEQYF. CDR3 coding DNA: TGCAGCGTTGTTGGGGGAGGGACAGGGGGCTACGAGCAGTACTTC.

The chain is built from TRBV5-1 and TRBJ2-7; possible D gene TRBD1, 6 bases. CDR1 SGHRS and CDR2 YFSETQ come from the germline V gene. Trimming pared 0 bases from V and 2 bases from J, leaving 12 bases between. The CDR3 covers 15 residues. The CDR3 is CASSLVGTRPYEQYF. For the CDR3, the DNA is TGCGCCAGCAGCTTGGTTGGGACACGACCCTACGAGCAGTACTTC.

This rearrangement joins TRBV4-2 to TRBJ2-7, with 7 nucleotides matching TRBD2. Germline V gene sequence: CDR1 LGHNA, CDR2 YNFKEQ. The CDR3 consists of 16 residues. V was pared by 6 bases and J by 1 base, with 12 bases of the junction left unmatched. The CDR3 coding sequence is TGTGCCAGCAGTATATATACGGGAGGTCTTTCCTACGAGCAGTACTTC. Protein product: CASSIYTGGLSYEQYF.

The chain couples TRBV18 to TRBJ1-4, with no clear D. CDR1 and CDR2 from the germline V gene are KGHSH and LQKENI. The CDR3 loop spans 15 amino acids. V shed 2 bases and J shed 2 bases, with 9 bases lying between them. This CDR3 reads CASSPSYVTNEKLFF. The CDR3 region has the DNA TGTGCCAGCTCACCATCCTACGTTACTAATGAAAAACTGTTTTTT.

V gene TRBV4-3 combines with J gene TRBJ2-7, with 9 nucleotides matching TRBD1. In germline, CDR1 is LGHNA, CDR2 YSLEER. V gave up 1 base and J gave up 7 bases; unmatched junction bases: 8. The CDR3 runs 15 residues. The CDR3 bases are TGCGCCAGCAGCCAAGGGGGAACAGGGGGCGGGGAGCAGTACTTC. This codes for CASSQGGTGGGEQYF.

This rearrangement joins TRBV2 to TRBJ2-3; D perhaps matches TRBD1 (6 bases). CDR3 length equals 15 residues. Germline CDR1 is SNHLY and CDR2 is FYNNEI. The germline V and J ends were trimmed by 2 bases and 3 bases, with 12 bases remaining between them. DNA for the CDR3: TGTGCCAGCAGTGAAATAGGCCAGGGGACAGATACGCAGTATTTT. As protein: CASSEIGQGTDTQYF.

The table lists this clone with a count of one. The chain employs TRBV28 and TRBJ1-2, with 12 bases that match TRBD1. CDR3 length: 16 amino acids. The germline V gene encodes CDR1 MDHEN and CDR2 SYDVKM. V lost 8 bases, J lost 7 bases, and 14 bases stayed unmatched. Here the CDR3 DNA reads TGTGCCAGCGGGTCCGGGACAGGGGGCGCCTATGGTGGCTACACCTTC. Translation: CASGSGTGGAYGGYTF.

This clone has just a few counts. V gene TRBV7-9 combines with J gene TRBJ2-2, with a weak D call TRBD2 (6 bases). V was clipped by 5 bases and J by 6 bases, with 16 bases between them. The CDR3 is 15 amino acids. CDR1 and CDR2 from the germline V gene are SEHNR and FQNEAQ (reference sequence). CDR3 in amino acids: CASSLRDSSPGELFF. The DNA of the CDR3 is TGTGCCAGCAGCCTCCGGGACTCCAGCCCCGGGGAGCTGTTTTTT.

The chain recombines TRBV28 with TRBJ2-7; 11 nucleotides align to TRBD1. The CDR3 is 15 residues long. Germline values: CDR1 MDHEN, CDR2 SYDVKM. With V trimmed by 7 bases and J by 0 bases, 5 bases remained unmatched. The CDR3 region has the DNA TGTGCCAGCACCGCCGGGACAGGGGGCTCCTACGAGCAGTACTTC. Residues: CASTAGTGGSYEQYF. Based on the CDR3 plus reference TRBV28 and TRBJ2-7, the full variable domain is DVKVTQSSRYLVKRTGEKVFLECVQDMDHENMFWYRQDPGLGLRLIYFSYDVKMKEKGDIPEGYSVSREKKERFSLILESASTNQTSMYLCASTAGTGGSYEQYFGPGTRLTVT.